Given below is one TCR beta chain in context. Its antigen is not identified. This specimen belongs to a study of CD8+ T cells in alopecia areata. There are 15 residues in the CDR3. Between the trimmed V and J ends, which lost 8 bases and 3 bases, there was a span of 20 bases. Looked up from germline, CDR1 is SNHLY and CDR2 is FYNNEI. Following RNA extraction, reverse transcription yielded cDNA that acted as the sequencing template. Sequencing used immunoSEQ multiplex PCR; TCRdb keeps in-frame clones, though not all of them. The data contain some 200,000 clones, 50% to 60% of them seen just once; the ten biggest clones take up roughly 1.5%. Treatment here: oral pan-JAK inhibitor, 5-10 mg twice daily. Whole-study results and caveats: Compared with normal scalp, lesional scalp had higher clonality and more expanded CD8+ clones.

The chain recombines TRBV2 with TRBJ2-7, with D perhaps TRBD1 (5 bases). Sequenced material: CD4+ T cells sorted from blood, taken at week 4, from a patient treated with tofacitinib. The TCR originated in a human donor with alopecia areata. In DNA, the CDR3 is TGTGCCAGCCACGAGGTCGCAGGGTTTCGCTACGAGCAGTACTTC. Its translation is CASHEVAGFRYEQYF.